These 25 T cell receptor beta chains were all obtained from the same sample, sequenced in a study of blood T cell repertoires in COVID-19. Clones were read by immunoSEQ multiplex PCR, and TCRdb kept only the in-frame ones, dropping some. The repertoire includes tens of thousands of clones, around 84% of them detected once, and 5.5% to 7% sits in the top ten. Specimen: peripheral blood. The receptor source for this set is a man over 45 with active COVID-19.

This clone was seen just once. The chain is built from TRBV10-1 and TRBJ2-1; TRBD2 aligns across 10 bases. V was pared by 6 bases and J by 6 bases, with 5 bases of the junction left unmatched. The CDR3 extends over 14 amino acids. CDR1 and CDR2 from the germline V gene are WNHNN and SYGVQD (reference sequence). The DNA of the CDR3 is TGCGCCAGCAGCGATAGACTAGCGGGCAATGAGCAGTTCTTC. Its translation is CASSDRLAGNEQFF.

The chain links TRBV6-2 or TRBV6-3 to TRBJ1-2; unclear D gene. The V gene lost 2 bases and the J gene lost 7 bases, with 23 bases spanning the gap. CDR3 length: 17 amino acids. Per germline, CDR1 MNHEY and CDR2 SVGEGT. The CDR3 nucleotides are TGTGCCAGCAGTTACCAACGAACGGGTCCGCGGGGAGGTGGCTACACCTTC. Residues: CASSYQRTGPRGGGYTF.

The chain recombines TRBV29-1 with TRBJ1-2; tentatively, D is TRBD1 (6 bases). This CDR3 comprises 14 residues. V lost 4 bases and J lost 7, with 19 bases in between. The germline V gene has CDR1 SQVTM and CDR2 ANQGSEA. The CDR3 DNA reads TGCAGCGTTGCAATCGAAGGGGGGGCGAGTGGCTACACCTTC. Residues: CSVAIEGGASGYTF.

The J gene is TRBJ2-1, the V gene TRBV19; 9 bases agree with TRBD2. The CDR3 loop spans 16 amino acids. From germline, CDR1 is LNHDA and CDR2 SQIVND (reference sequence). V lost 4 bases and J lost 3; bases outside the gene matches: 7. CDR3 sequence: CASSTAGGRDYNEQFF. The CDR3 DNA reads as TGTGCCAGTAGTACCGCGGGAGGGAGGGACTACAATGAGCAGTTCTTC.

The sample holds one count of this clone. The rearrangement links TRBV11-3 to TRBJ2-4, with TRBD2 matching over 14 bases. With 4 bases clipped from V and 0 bases from J, the junction kept 8 bases outside the gene matches. There are 19 residues in the CDR3. Germline V gene data show CDR1 as SGHNT and CDR2 as YENEEA. The CDR3 spells CASSSLGTSGGLAKNIQYF. The CDR3 nucleotides read TGTGCCAGCAGCTCCCTCGGGACTAGCGGGGGACTAGCCAAAAACATTCAGTACTTC.

This chain links TRBV18 with TRBJ1-1; D unresolved. Germline-derived CDR1 and CDR2 are KGHSH and LQKENI. V was shortened by 4 bases and J by 1 base, with 10 bases between the two germline ends. The CDR3 sequence is 14 residues long. The CDR3 is CASSQPRGNTEAFF. In DNA, the CDR3 is TGTGCCAGCTCACAACCGAGAGGGAACACTGAAGCTTTCTTT.

This chain connects TRBV19 to TRBJ1-6; D possibly corresponds to TRBD1 (5 bases). CDR1 is LNHDA, CDR2 SQIVND, per germline (reference sequence). The CDR3 sequence is 14 residues long. The germline V and J ends were trimmed by 9 bases and 9 bases, with 18 bases remaining between them. CDR3 in DNA: TGTGCCAGCCACTCGGGGGGTTTTGGTTCACCCCTCCACTTT. Translated, it gives CASHSGGFGSPLHF.

This sequence joins TRBV9 and TRBJ1-2; 7 bases map to TRBD1. The CDR3 sequence is 16 residues long. Germline V CDR1 and CDR2: SGDLS, YYNGEE. J was trimmed by 3 bases and V by 3 bases; bases with no gene match: 11. CDR3: CASSGIRQGDDYGYTF. CDR3 nucleotides: TGTGCCAGCAGCGGAATTCGACAGGGCGATGACTATGGCTACACCTTC. The full variable domain, with the rest looked up from reference TRBV9 and TRBJ1-2, is DSGVTQTPKHLITATGQRVTLRCSPRSGDLSVYWYQQSLDQGLQFLIQYYNGEERAKGNILERFSAQQFPDLHSELNLSSLELGDSALYFCASSGIRQGDDYGYTFGSGTRLTVV.

The rearrangement joins TRBV6-5 to TRBJ2-2, with 7 nucleotides matching TRBD2. V trimming: 4 bases; J trimming: 1 base; junction bases outside the gene matches: 3. The V gene's germline CDR1 is MNHEY and CDR2 SVGAGI. This CDR3 is built from 15 residues. This CDR3 is CASSWLAENTGELFF. In DNA, the CDR3 is TGTGCCAGCAGTTGGCTAGCGGAGAACACCGGGGAGCTGTTTTTT.

This clone has only one observation. V is TRBV18 and J is TRBJ1-1; 8 bases match TRBD1. The CDR3 has 15 residues. V was clipped by 0 bases and J by 5 bases; unmatched bases: 5. Looked up from germline, CDR1 is KGHSH and CDR2 is LQKENI. CDR3 region: CASSPPSQGGTEAFF. The CDR3 coding sequence is TGTGCCAGCTCACCACCATCACAGGGGGGTACTGAAGCTTTCTTT. Variable domain in full (rest from reference TRBV18 and TRBJ1-1): NAGVMQNPRHLVRRRGQEARLRCSPMKGHSHVYWYRQLPEEGLKFMVYLQKENIIDESGMPKERFSAEFPKEGPSILRIQQVVRGDSAAYFCASSPPSQGGTEAFFGQGTRLTVV.

The chain combines TRBV3-1 (or the pseudogene TRBV3-2) with TRBJ1-1; D remains unclear. CDR3 length equals 16 residues. Per the germline V gene, CDR1 is LGHDT and CDR2 is YNNKEL (reference sequence). V gave up 4 bases and J gave up 3 bases, with 18 bases separating them. CDR3 coding DNA: TGTGCCAGCAGCCCCATCCGTGAGGGTCCGGACACTGAAGCTTTCTTT. Translation gives CASSPIREGPDTEAFF.

V usage is TRBV11-2 and J usage is TRBJ2-7; 15 positions match TRBD2. Germline trimming cut 3 bases from V and 6 bases from J; bases unmatched to any gene: 9. The CDR3 loop spans 17 amino acids. Germline lookup yields CDR1 SGHAT and CDR2 FQNNGV. As DNA, the CDR3 is TGTGCCAGCAGCTTCAAGGGACTAGCGGGAGGATCGGGCGAGCAGTACGTC. Translated: CASSFKGLAGGSGEQYV.

The gene calls are TRBV4-2 and TRBJ2-1; 7 positions agree with TRBD2. The germline V gene encodes CDR1 LGHNA and CDR2 YNFKEQ. The V gene end was trimmed by 0 bases and the J gene end by 0 bases; junction bases not matched to a gene: 5. This CDR3 is 17 amino acids long. The DNA of the CDR3 is TGTGCCAGCAGCCAAGAAGGCGGGAGCGCCTCCTACAATGAGCAGTTCTTC. As protein: CASSQEGGSASYNEQFF.

The sample holds one count of this clone. The rearrangement joins TRBV5-3 to TRBJ2-5; TRBD2 matches at 7 bases. TRBV5-3 is given ORF status, its function remaining uncertain. The V segment lost 5 bases and the J segment 3 bases; nucleotides outside the gene matches: 7. The CDR3 loop spans 14 amino acids. CDR3 loop: CARRFRREKETQYF. The DNA of the CDR3 is TGTGCCAGAAGGTTCCGGCGGGAGAAAGAGACCCAGTACTTC.

The chain carries TRBV6-6 and TRBJ2-3; no clear D gene. This CDR3 has 13 amino acids. V lost 6 bases, J lost 5 bases, and 12 bases lay in between. Germline V gives CDR1 MNHNY, CDR2 SVGAGI (reference sequence). CDR3 protein: CASRASAVDTQYF. The CDR3, as DNA: TGTGCCAGCAGGGCATCGGCGGTAGATACGCAGTATTTT.

The chain has TRBV9 and TRBJ1-2; D is unresolved. The V gene lost 0 bases and the J gene lost 7 bases, with 13 bases spanning the gap. CDR1 is SGDLS and CDR2 is YYNGEE in the germline V gene. The CDR3 runs to 14 residues. CDR3 in amino acids: CASSVGGDIGGYTF. CDR3 coding DNA: TGTGCCAGCAGCGTAGGCGGGGATATAGGTGGCTACACCTTC. The full variable domain, completed using reference TRBV9 and TRBJ1-2, is DSGVTQTPKHLITATGQRVTLRCSPRSGDLSVYWYQQSLDQGLQFLIQYYNGEERAKGNILERFSAQQFPDLHSELNLSSLELGDSALYFCASSVGGDIGGYTFGSGTRLTVV.

The chain carries TRBV11-3 and TRBJ1-1; TRBD1 aligns across 7 bases. The CDR3 extends over 16 amino acids. V lost 8 bases and J lost 3; bases outside the gene matches: 15. CDR1 and CDR2 from the germline V gene are SGHNT and YENEEA. CDR3 amino acids: CASHLRSQGGDTEAFF. As DNA, the CDR3 is TGTGCCAGCCACCTGCGTAGCCAGGGGGGTGACACTGAAGCTTTCTTT.

The chain links TRBV12-5 to TRBJ2-3; TRBD2 agrees at 9 bases. Germline V gives CDR1 LGHNT, CDR2 FRNRAP. J lost 13 bases, V lost 2 bases, and 16 bases had no gene match. This CDR3 spans 16 amino acids. CDR3 sequence reads: CASGLWDSGRSPGEYF. In DNA form, the CDR3 reads TGTGCTAGTGGTTTGTGGGATAGCGGGAGATCCCCAGGGGAGTATTTT.

The chain has TRBV3-1 (or the pseudogene TRBV3-2) and TRBJ1-1, with D perhaps matching TRBD1 (6 bases). The V and J ends lost 4 bases and 7 bases respectively, with 19 bases between them. The length of the CDR3 is 15 residues. In germline, CDR1 is LGHDT, CDR2 YNNKEL (reference sequence). The CDR3 reads CASSPWGGARGEAFF. DNA for the CDR3: TGTGCCAGCAGCCCCTGGGGGGGGGCTAGAGGTGAAGCTTTCTTT.

CDR3 bases: TGTGCCAGCAGCCCTACCGCCGATGCTCGATTCAATGAGCAGTTCTTC. Translation: CASSPTADARFNEQFF. V usage is TRBV7-9 and J usage is TRBJ2-1; D unclear. The CDR3 has 16 residues. From germline, CDR1 is SEHNR and CDR2 FQNEAQ (reference sequence). Trimming took off 5 bases at V and 6 bases at J, with 20 bases between the two ends.

The V and J genes are TRBV7-9 and TRBJ2-7; TRBD2 matches at 8 bases. The CDR3 contains 13 residues. Trimming removed 4 bases from V and 6 bases from J; junction bases left unmatched: 5. The germline V gene has CDR1 SEHNR and CDR2 FQNEAQ (reference sequence). The CDR3 is CASSSSGRGEQYV. CDR3 coding DNA: TGTGCCAGCAGCTCCAGCGGGAGAGGCGAGCAGTACGTC.

The chain couples TRBV18 to TRBJ1-4; TRBD1 might be the D (5 bases). V shed 6 bases and J shed 8 bases, with 19 bases lying between them. CDR3 length: 15 amino acids. CDR1 is KGHSH, CDR2 LQKENI, per germline. The CDR3 region is CASSYRQSGREKLFF. The CDR3 coding sequence is TGTGCCAGCTCCTATCGACAGTCAGGAAGAGAAAAACTGTTTTTT.

CDR3 DNA: TGTGCCAGCAGTCGGGCGGGCCAATCTGGGGCCAACGTCCTGACTTTC. Translated, it gives CASSRAGQSGANVLTF. The chain carries TRBV6-6 and TRBJ2-6; a weak D match, TRBD2 (5 bases). Deletions cut 5 bases from V and 1 base from J, with 12 bases between. The CDR3 contains 16 residues. Germline loops: CDR1 MNHNY, CDR2 SVGAGI (reference sequence).

The rearrangement joins TRBV6-5 to TRBJ2-2; the D is unclear. Germline CDR1 reads MNHEY; CDR2 reads SVGAGI. V was trimmed by 6 bases and J by 1 base, leaving 12 bases between them. This CDR3 contains 15 residues. CDR3: CASSLSSVNTGELFF. In DNA form, the CDR3 reads TGTGCCAGCAGCTTGTCCAGCGTGAACACCGGGGAGCTGTTTTTT.

This clone was seen a handful of times. The chain has TRBV5-6 and TRBJ1-2, with D possibly TRBD1 on 6 matching bases. V dropped 4 bases and J dropped 3 bases, with 28 bases sitting between them. The CDR3 runs 19 residues. The germline V gene encodes CDR1 SGHDT and CDR2 YYEEEE. CDR3 sequence (DNA): TGTGCCAGCAGCCTCTCGTGGGGGGGGCGCAGGTCAAATGACTATGGCTACACCTTC. Translated: CASSLSWGGRRSNDYGYTF.